Listed here are 10 T cell receptor beta chains from one sample, sequenced in a study of blood T cell repertoires in COVID-19. Profiling relied on immunoSEQ multiplex PCR, and the TCRdb table lists in-frame clones only, not all of them. This table has approximately 260,000 clones, approximately 89% appearing once. Sequenced material: PBMCs or T cells enriched from blood (not recorded which). These receptors all stem from a woman in her 40s with acute COVID-19.

The chain combines TRBV19 with TRBJ1-1; maybe TRBD1 (5 bases). V was shortened by 5 bases and J by 11 bases, with 21 bases between the two germline ends. Germline-derived CDR1 and CDR2 are LNHDA and SQIVND (reference sequence). The length of the CDR3 is 14 residues. The CDR3 sequence: CASSYRGGSRVAFF. Here the CDR3 DNA reads TGTGCCAGTAGTTATCGGGGGGGATCTAGAGTGGCTTTCTTT.

V and J are TRBV15 and TRBJ1-6; D unclear. V was clipped by 1 base and J by 12 bases, with 7 bases between them. The CDR3 loop spans 12 amino acids. Germline CDR1 LNHNV, CDR2 YYDKDF (reference sequence). CDR3 in amino acids: CATSRAEGPLHF. As DNA, the CDR3 is TGTGCCACCAGCAGAGCTGAGGGACCCCTCCACTTT.

The J gene is TRBJ1-1, the V gene TRBV19; 10 nucleotides line up with TRBD1. This CDR3 region has 16 residues. Germline V gene lookup returns CDR1 LNHDA and CDR2 SQIVND (reference sequence). V lost 5 bases to trimming and J lost 11 bases; unmatched junction nucleotides: 17. CDR3 in amino acids: CASSVLRGQGSPGAFF. The CDR3 bases are TGTGCCAGTAGTGTCCTTAGGGGACAGGGGTCGCCAGGGGCTTTCTTT.

Here the CDR3 reads CASSPHPSGRALNEQFF. CDR3 nucleotide sequence: TGTGCCAGCAGTCCCCACCCCAGCGGGAGGGCCCTCAATGAGCAGTTCTTC. The rearrangement links TRBV28 to TRBJ2-1; 10 nucleotides match TRBD2. V shed 5 bases and J 6 bases; nucleotides not matched to a gene: 13. The CDR3 is made up of 17 amino acids. Germline CDR1 reads MDHEN; CDR2 reads SYDVKM.

The CDR3: CASSPSEPGGYTF. In DNA form, the CDR3 reads TGTGCCAGCAGCCCCAGTGAGCCGGGTGGCTACACCTTC. This rearrangement joins TRBV7-9 to TRBJ1-2; the D is unclear. This CDR3 region has 13 residues. Germline V gene data show CDR1 as SEHNR and CDR2 as FQNEAQ (reference sequence). V was shortened by 5 bases and J by 7 bases, with 14 bases between the two germline ends.

The rearrangement uses TRBV24-1 and TRBJ1-2; D is uncertain. There are 13 residues in the CDR3. Germline V gene lookup returns CDR1 KGHDR and CDR2 SFDVKD. V was shortened by 1 base and J by 5 bases, with 7 bases between the two germline ends. Here the CDR3 DNA reads TGTGCCACCAGTGATTTCTCAGATTATGGCTACACCTTC. Translation gives CATSDFSDYGYTF.

V is TRBV30 and J is TRBJ2-1; 8 bases fit TRBD2. The CDR3 sequence is 16 residues long. Germline V lookup: CDR1 GTSNPN, CDR2 SVGIG (reference sequence). The V and J ends lost 3 bases and 8 bases, in that order; junction bases with no gene match: 15. CDR3 amino acids: CAWSPSSSGSRDEQFF. In DNA form, the CDR3 reads TGTGCCTGGAGCCCCTCGTCCAGCGGGAGCCGGGATGAGCAGTTCTTC.

The gene calls are TRBV14 and TRBJ2-3; 8 positions agree with TRBD2. Germline V gene sequence: CDR1 SGHDN, CDR2 FVKESK. The CDR3 covers 15 residues. J was trimmed by 2 bases and V by 4 bases; bases with no gene match: 5. The CDR3 loop reads CASSPRGGNTDTQYF. CDR3 nucleotide sequence: TGTGCCAGCAGCCCCCGGGGGGGTAACACAGATACGCAGTATTTT.

The chain joins TRBV9 to TRBJ1-2; D unresolved. Trimming shortened V by 4 bases and J by 4 bases, and 8 bases separated the two germline ends. CDR1 and CDR2 (germline): SGDLS, YYNGEE. The CDR3 covers 12 residues. CDR3 sequence: CASSSGPYGYTF. The CDR3 DNA follows: TGTGCCAGCAGCAGCGGACCCTATGGCTACACCTTC.

The J gene is TRBJ2-1, the V gene TRBV10-3; 11 positions match TRBD2. This CDR3 is 14 amino acids long. With V trimmed by 10 bases and J by 2 bases, 4 bases remained unmatched. Germline V gene lookup returns CDR1 ENHRY and CDR2 SYGVKD. In nucleotides, the CDR3 is TGTGCCACACTAGCGGGAGAGCCCTACAATGAGCAGTTCTTC. Its protein is CATLAGEPYNEQFF.